This paragraph covers one T cell receptor (beta chain) sequence. Its antigen is unknown. These data originate in a study of cytomegalovirus exposure and HLA in healthy donors. Findings and limits, study-wide: The classifier was said to identify cytomegalovirus status with high specificity and sensitivity.

The assay was immunoSEQ multiplex PCR, and TCRdb's table has in-frame clones only and misses some. This table holds about 150,000 clones, around four fifths found once. V was pared by 5 bases and J by 0 bases, with 8 bases between. This CDR3 has 14 residues. Germline V lookup: CDR1 SGHTS, CDR2 YDEGEE. What was sequenced was PBMCs. The sequence was collected from a man aged 25-45 years in good health and CMV-seropositive. The chain uses TRBV5-8 and TRBJ1-4; D may be TRBD1 (6 bases). CDR3 sequence reads: CASSPGATNEKLFF. CDR3 DNA: TGTGCCAGCAGTCCAGGGGCAACTAATGAAAAACTGTTTTTT.